Below, 25 T cell receptor beta chains from the same sample are listed, as sequenced in a study of cytomegalovirus exposure and HLA in healthy donors. The PCR employed 60 Vbeta primers together with 13 Jbeta primers. Measured with immunoSEQ multiplex PCR; TCRdb has only the in-frame clones, and not every one. The data hold 70,000 to 100,000 clones, with less than 70% observed a single time. The sequenced sample was PBMCs. The receptor source for this set is a man in his forties or fifties in good health and CMV-seronegative.

The rearrangement uses TRBV25-1 and TRBJ1-1; possibly TRBD1 for D (6 bases). The CDR3 loop spans 13 amino acids. The V gene's germline CDR1 is MGHDK and CDR2 SYGVNS. Trimming left V 6 bases short and J 5 bases short, with 13 bases between. The CDR3: CASRRGRETEAFF. The CDR3 bases are TGTGCCAGCAGGCGGGGGCGGGAGACTGAAGCTTTCTTT. The whole variable domain, remainder taken from reference TRBV25-1 and TRBJ1-1, is EADIYQTPRYLVIGTGKKITLECSQTMGHDKMYWYQQDPGMELHLIHYSYGVNSTEKGDLSSESTVSRIRTEHFPLTLESARPSHTSQYLCASRRGRETEAFFGQGTRLTVV.

This sequence joins TRBV30 and TRBJ1-5; D possibly corresponds to TRBD1 (6 bases). Germline V gene data show CDR1 as GTSNPN and CDR2 as SVGIG (reference sequence). The CDR3 spans 13 residues. Trimming removed 5 bases from V and 4 bases from J, with 12 bases in between. The CDR3 DNA is TGTGCCTGGGATACAGGGCTTAATCAGCCCCAGCATTTT. The encoded protein is CAWDTGLNQPQHF. Full variable domain (missing parts from reference TRBV30 and TRBJ1-5): SQTIHQWPATLVQPVGSPLSLECTVEGTSNPNLYWYRQAAGRGLQLLFYSVGIGQISSEVPQNLSASRPQDRQFILSSKKLLLSDSGFYLCAWDTGLNQPQHFGDGTRLSIL.

This clone was counted between two and nine times. V is TRBV28 and J is TRBJ1-2; 7 positions agree with TRBD1. The V gene end was trimmed by 6 bases and the J gene end by 2 bases; junction bases not matched to a gene: 9. This CDR3 spans 15 amino acids. Germline assignment: CDR1 MDHEN and CDR2 SYDVKM. The CDR3 DNA reads TGTGCCAGCAGAGAGACAGGGAGGACCAACTATGGCTACACCTTC. It codes for CASRETGRTNYGYTF.

This chain uses TRBV29-1 with TRBJ2-3, with 8 bases fitting TRBD1. The CDR3 contains 13 residues. The V segment lost 8 bases and the J segment 0 bases; nucleotides outside the gene matches: 4. Looked up from germline, CDR1 is SQVTM and CDR2 is ANQGSEA. CDR3 nucleotide sequence: TGCAGCCACAGGGGGAGTAGCACAGATACGCAGTATTTT. Translating gives CSHRGSSTDTQYF.

The chain combines TRBV5-1 with TRBJ2-2, with 8 bases fitting TRBD1. V shed 3 bases and J 7 bases; nucleotides not matched to a gene: 11. From germline, CDR1 is SGHRS and CDR2 YFSETQ. This CDR3 has 16 residues. The CDR3 region has the DNA TGCGCCAGCAGCTGGGCCCCCGCAGGGGGCAGCGGGGAGCTGTTTTTT. Translating gives CASSWAPAGGSGELFF.

The chain couples TRBV10-3 to TRBJ1-5, with D possibly being TRBD1 (5 bases). V lost 1 base to trimming and J lost 3 bases, with 10 bases between them. The CDR3 consists of 15 residues. CDR1 and CDR2 (germline): ENHRY, SYGVKD. This chain's CDR3 is CAISEFQGYNQPQHF. The DNA for the CDR3 is TGTGCCATCAGTGAGTTTCAGGGATACAATCAGCCCCAGCATTTT.

V gene TRBV5-4 combines with J gene TRBJ2-1, with 10 bases fitting TRBD2. Germline V gene sequence: CDR1 SGHNT, CDR2 YYREEE (reference sequence). Unmatched junction bases numbered 5, after V lost 4 bases and J lost 4 bases. The CDR3 consists of 15 residues. This CDR3 reads CASSTSSGSYNEQFF. Written as DNA, the CDR3 is TGTGCCAGCAGCACCTCTAGCGGGAGTTACAATGAGCAGTTCTTC.

This clone was seen only a few times. The CDR3 here is CASSETGDTGELFF. DNA of the CDR3: TGTGCCAGCAGTGAGACAGGGGACACCGGGGAGCTGTTTTTT. The genes are TRBV6-4 and TRBJ2-2, with 8 positions matching TRBD1. Germline V CDR1 and CDR2: MRHNA, SNTAGT. The CDR3 is made up of 14 amino acids. Losses at the gene ends were 3 bases for V and 3 bases for J; bases not matched to a gene: 0.

This chain joins TRBV4-2 and TRBJ2-1; D not certain. From germline, CDR1 is LGHNA and CDR2 YNFKEQ. This CDR3 comprises 17 residues. With 2 bases removed from V and 2 bases from J, the gap between germline ends came to 16 bases. CDR3 sequence: CASSQNAPGWAYNEQFF. CDR3 coding DNA: TGTGCCAGCAGCCAAAACGCCCCCGGGTGGGCCTACAATGAGCAGTTCTTC.

The genes are TRBV5-4 and TRBJ2-1, with TRBD2 matching 11 bases. The CDR3 totals 16 residues. The ends lost 4 bases at V and 6 bases at J; junction bases unmatched: 9. Germline CDR1 reads SGHNT; CDR2 reads YYREEE (reference sequence). CDR3 region: CASSLMSSGGFNEQFF. CDR3 in DNA: TGTGCCAGCAGCCTTATGTCTAGCGGGGGGTTCAATGAGCAGTTCTTC.

The chain carries TRBV29-1 and TRBJ1-1; D remains unclear. The CDR3 extends over 11 amino acids. Between the trimmed V and J ends, which lost 3 bases and 12 bases, there was a span of 14 bases. From germline, CDR1 is SQVTM and CDR2 ANQGSEA. In nucleotides, the CDR3 is TGCAGCGTTGAGCGGGATCTGAAACCTTTCTTT. Translating it yields CSVERDLKPFF.

The chain employs TRBV7-9 and TRBJ2-3; 9 bases agree with TRBD2. Trimming removed 1 base from V and 3 bases from J; junction bases left unmatched: 2. This CDR3 region has 15 residues. From germline, CDR1 is SEHNR and CDR2 FQNEAQ (reference sequence). As DNA, the CDR3 is TGTGCCAGCAGCTTAGTCCTAGCGGGGACAGATACGCAGTATTTT. It is translated as CASSLVLAGTDTQYF. Looking up the rest from reference TRBV7-9 and TRBJ2-3 gives the full variable domain: DTGVSQNPRHKITKRGQNVTFRCDPISEHNRLYWYRQTLGQGPEFLTYFQNEAQLEKSRLLSDRFSAERPKGSFSTLEIQRTEQGDSAMYLCASSLVLAGTDTQYFGPGTRLTVL.

A word on this clone: Other nucleotide sequences from this sample produce the same CDR3. The CDR3 protein is CASSRQGTDTQYF. The DNA for the CDR3 is TGTGCCAGCAGCCGACAGGGGACAGATACGCAGTATTTT. V usage is TRBV7-9 and J usage is TRBJ2-3, with TRBD1 identical over 8 bases. Trimming at V came to 5 bases and at J to 3 bases, leaving 1 base not matched to a gene. The CDR3 spans 13 residues. Germline V gene sequence: CDR1 SEHNR, CDR2 FQNEAQ (reference sequence). Full variable domain (missing parts from reference TRBV7-9 and TRBJ2-3): DTGVSQNPRHKITKRGQNVTFRCDPISEHNRLYWYRQTLGQGPEFLTYFQNEAQLEKSRLLSDRFSAERPKGSFSTLEIQRTEQGDSAMYLCASSRQGTDTQYFGPGTRLTVL.

The chain joins TRBV2 to TRBJ2-2; TRBD1 agrees at 9 bases. The length of the CDR3 is 16 residues. The V gene end was trimmed by 5 bases and the J gene end by 4 bases; junction bases not matched to a gene: 8. Looked up from germline, CDR1 is SNHLY and CDR2 is FYNNEI. Here the CDR3 reads CASSTGTGRSTGELFF. Here the CDR3 DNA reads TGTGCCAGCAGTACAGGGACAGGGCGATCCACCGGGGAGCTGTTTTTT.

The chain uses TRBV5-1 and TRBJ2-2; TRBD1 agrees at 7 bases. The germline CDR1 and CDR2 sequences are SGHRS and YFSETQ. The CDR3 has 15 amino acids. The J segment lost 1 base and the V segment lost 4 bases, leaving 4 bases of the junction unmatched. The CDR3 DNA is TGCGCCAGCAGCCGGGACAGCTTGAACACCGGGGAGCTGTTTTTT. Protein: CASSRDSLNTGELFF.

V is TRBV5-8 and J is TRBJ1-2; no clear D gene. The CDR3 runs to 13 residues. Germline CDR1 SGHTS, CDR2 YDEGEE. Trimming stripped 5 bases from V and 4 bases from J, with 12 bases between. CDR3 DNA sequence: TGTGCCAGCAGTCATTTACCGGTCTATGGCTACACCTTC. Its protein is CASSHLPVYGYTF.

The rearrangement joins TRBV6-1 to TRBJ1-5; 9 bases are shared with TRBD1. The CDR3 length is 15 residues. The trim removed 5 bases at V and 3 bases at J, leaving 5 bases unmatched. The V gene's germline CDR1 is MNHNS and CDR2 SASEGT. CDR3 nucleotides: TGTGCCAGCAGTAAGACAGGGGGGGTCAATCAGCCCCAGCATTTT. Its translation is CASSKTGGVNQPQHF.

J is TRBJ1-1 and V is TRBV5-1; 8 bases map to TRBD1. With 4 bases clipped from V and 5 bases from J, the junction kept 4 bases outside the gene matches. CDR1 and CDR2 from the germline V gene are SGHRS and YFSETQ. CDR3 length: 13 amino acids. The DNA of the CDR3 is TGCGCCAGCAGCGGCAACAGGGGGACTGAAGCTTTCTTT. It specifies CASSGNRGTEAFF. Full variable domain (remainder filled in from reference TRBV5-1 and TRBJ1-1): KAGVTQTPRYLIKTRGQQVTLSCSPISGHRSVSWYQQTPGQGLQFLFEYFSETQRNKGNFPGRFSGRQFSNSRSEMNVSTLELGDSALYLCASSGNRGTEAFFGQGTRLTVV.

This clone occurred a few times. The chain joins TRBV4-2 to TRBJ1-5; 7 bases line up with TRBD1. The J segment lost 6 bases and the V segment lost 4 bases, leaving 9 bases of the junction unmatched. Germline V gene sequence: CDR1 LGHNA, CDR2 YNFKEQ. The CDR3 sequence is 15 residues long. The CDR3 protein is CASSRSGQDAQPQHF. CDR3 sequence (DNA): TGTGCCAGCAGCCGAAGCGGACAGGACGCTCAGCCCCAGCATTTT.

J is TRBJ2-4 and V is TRBV19, with 9 bases fitting TRBD2. J gave up 9 bases and V 2 bases, and 8 bases lay outside the gene matches. CDR1 is LNHDA, CDR2 SQIVND, per germline (reference sequence). The length of the CDR3 is 15 residues. CDR3 amino acids: CASSIIASGNTIQYF. DNA of the CDR3: TGTGCCAGTAGTATAATTGCTAGCGGGAATACCATTCAGTACTTC.

The chain employs TRBV4-1 and TRBJ2-4; 8 bases map to TRBD1. The CDR3 has 19 amino acids. Germline V gene sequence: CDR1 MGHRA, CDR2 YSYEKL. The trim removed 4 bases at V and 0 bases at J, leaving 14 bases unmatched. The CDR3 DNA follows: TGCGCCAGCAGCCTTCGGACAGGGTTAACCCAACTAGCCAAAAACATTCAGTACTTC. Translated: CASSLRTGLTQLAKNIQYF.

The V and J genes are TRBV18 and TRBJ1-4, with TRBD1 as a possible D gene (6 bases). V was shortened by 3 bases and J by 8 bases, with 22 bases between the two germline ends. Looked up from germline, CDR1 is KGHSH and CDR2 is LQKENI. The CDR3 totals 17 residues. Here the CDR3 reads CASSPTRPGEGREKLFF. The CDR3 DNA reads TGTGCCAGCTCACCGACTCGACCAGGGGAGGGCAGGGAAAAACTGTTTTTT.

The chain links TRBV5-1 to TRBJ1-2; possible D gene TRBD1, 6 bases. The CDR3 extends over 15 amino acids. The V and J ends lost 0 bases and 6 bases respectively, with 15 bases between them. From germline, CDR1 is SGHRS and CDR2 YFSETQ. In DNA, the CDR3 is TGCGCCAGCAGCTTGGCCTCCGGGACAACGGATGGCTACACCTTC. The encoded protein is CASSLASGTTDGYTF.

A single count supports this clone. CDR3 sequence (DNA): TGTGCCAGCAGTTGCCGGGAGCGGGGGACCTACGAGCAGTACGTC. Translated, it gives CASSCRERGTYEQYV. The chain links TRBV6-5 to TRBJ2-7; the match to TRBD2 covers 8 bases. Germline CDR1 is MNHEY and CDR2 is SVGAGI. This CDR3 region has 15 residues. After removal of 4 bases from V and 2 bases from J, the junction contained 7 bases not matched to a gene.

The CDR3 reads CASSSETGLNTEAFF. CDR3 coding DNA: TGTGCCAGCAGCTCAGAGACAGGTTTGAACACTGAAGCTTTCTTT. V usage is TRBV9 and J usage is TRBJ1-1; D might be TRBD1 (6 bases). CDR1 is SGDLS and CDR2 is YYNGEE in the germline V gene. V lost 4 bases to trimming and J lost 0 bases, with 13 bases between them. The CDR3 consists of 15 residues.